This T cell receptor (beta chain) was observed in a study of CD8 T cells in ankylosing spondylitis. General observations from the study: From matched ankylosing spondylitis synovial fluid, disease-linked clones were reportedly recovered at significantly enriched levels. A number of the motif variants had already been described in reactive arthritis synovial fluid and blood. A TCR beta motif of roughly eight highly homologous variants seemed to mark ankylosing spondylitis blood.

The trim removed 6 bases at V and 0 bases at J, leaving 14 bases unmatched. Germline lookup yields CDR1 MGHRA and CDR2 YSYEKL. CDR3 length: 18 residues. A remark on this clonotype: No antigen is known for it.

Quantitative 5'-RACE with molecular barcodes generated TCR beta libraries. TCRdb ran MiXCR on the 5' RACE reads and lists one entry per CDR3 protein. The sample has under 450,000 distinct CDR3 sequences; roughly 20% are singletons. Sequencing was performed on blood, either unsorted or a sorted T cell fraction (not recorded which). This sequence originates from a male donor with ankylosing spondylitis or in good health (not recorded which). The chain couples TRBV4-1 to TRBJ2-4, with 7 bases that match TRBD1. Here the CDR3 reads CASRTGQLPSLAKNIQYF. The CDR3 DNA sequence: TGCGCCAGCAGGACGGGACAGCTGCCGTCTCTAGCCAAAAACATTCAGTACTTC.